These 15 T cell receptor beta chains came from one sample sequenced in a study of prognosis after radiotherapy for stage I lung cancer. Starting from genomic DNA, TCR beta CDR3 was amplified through two-round multiplex PCR. Primers targeting each individual TRBV and TRBJ gene were applied in first-round PCR. TCRdb processed the multiplex PCR reads anew with MiXCR; each CDR3 protein has one entry. Among about 21,000 distinct CDR3 sequences listed, roughly 44% were seen once. The source material was PBMCs, sampled before or after stereotactic body radiation therapy (not recorded which). The receptors here all came from a donor aged 50 or older with non-small cell lung cancer.

This chain links TRBV20-1 with TRBJ1-1; 7 positions match TRBD1. J was trimmed by 0 bases and V by 6 bases; bases with no gene match: 1. The CDR3 extends over 12 amino acids. In germline, CDR1 is DFQATT, CDR2 SNEGSKA (reference sequence). This chain's CDR3 is CSAGQVNTEAFF. The CDR3 nucleotides are TGCAGTGCCGGACAGGTGAACACTGAAGCTTTCTTT.

As for this clonotype: A read error may account for a junction end that differs from germline. The chain joins TRBV7-9 to TRBJ2-7, with 8 nucleotides matching TRBD1. Germline V gives CDR1 SEHNR, CDR2 FQNEAQ (reference sequence). The CDR3 spans 15 residues. The CDR3 spells CANSLSVDRAHEQYF. The CDR3 nucleotides are TGTGCCAACAGCTTAAGCGTGGACAGGGCCCACGAGCAGTACTTC. The variable domain in full, with the rest retrieved from reference TRBV7-9 and TRBJ2-7, is DTGVSQNPRHKITKRGQNVTFRCDPISEHNRLYWYRQTLGQGPEFLTYFQNEAQLEKSRLLSDRFSAERPKGSFSTLEIQRTEQGDSAMYLCANSLSVDRAHEQYFGPGTRLTVT.

This clonotype occurred a few times. A clone one base away is much larger, so this may be a read error. J is TRBJ2-3 and V is TRBV13, with a weak D call TRBD1 (5 bases). The germline V and J ends were trimmed by 6 bases and 4 bases, with 14 bases remaining between them. The germline V gene has CDR1 PRHDT and CDR2 FYEKMQ (reference sequence). This CDR3 comprises 14 residues. CDR3 amino acids: CASSPSWGPDTQYF. The CDR3 DNA reads as TGTGCCAGCAGTCCTTCGTGGGGCCCAGATACGCAGTATTTT.

This clonotype has at least ten counts. The V gene is TRBV11-3, the J gene TRBJ2-1; TRBD2 agrees at 8 bases. Germline loops: CDR1 SGHNT, CDR2 YENEEA. The CDR3 sequence is 13 residues long. The V and J ends lost 1 base and 9 bases, in that order; junction bases with no gene match: 2. The CDR3 loop is CASSLAGGPEQFF. The DNA for the CDR3 is TGTGCCAGCAGCTTAGCGGGAGGGCCTGAGCAGTTCTTC.

This clonotype has ten or more counts. The V and J genes are TRBV25-1 and TRBJ1-2; no firm D call. V was cut by 5 bases and J by 5 bases, with 6 bases left in between. Germline V lookup: CDR1 MGHDK, CDR2 SYGVNS. The CDR3 sequence is 11 residues long. This CDR3 reads CASSFGYGYTF. DNA of the CDR3: TGTGCCAGCAGTTTTGGATATGGCTACACCTTC.

This clonotype is judged medium-sized. The V gene is TRBV3-1, the J gene TRBJ1-6; possibly TRBD1 for D (6 bases). Germline V gives CDR1 LGHDT, CDR2 YNNKEL (reference sequence). The CDR3 has 14 residues. The V end was cut by 1 base, the J end by 7 bases, with 8 bases between. The CDR3 here is CASSQVRGNSPLHF. CDR3 DNA sequence: TGTGCCAGCAGCCAAGTTAGGGGGAATTCACCCCTCCACTTT.

Concerning this clonotype: A much larger clone differs from this one at a single base, so this may be a read error. V is TRBV18 and J is TRBJ2-5, with no clear D. V was clipped by 3 bases and J by 5 bases, with 4 bases between them. This CDR3 is built from 11 residues. Germline CDR1 reads KGHSH; CDR2 reads LQKENI. The CDR3, as DNA: TGTGCCAGCTCACCCGGGGAGACCCAGTACTTC. Encoded protein: CASSPGETQYF.

The V call is TRBV6-2 or TRBV6-3, the J call TRBJ2-1; D is possibly TRBD2 (5 bases). Germline CDR1 and CDR2: MNHEY and SVGEGT. CDR3 size: 12 residues. V was cut by 4 bases and J by 7 bases, with 8 bases left in between. The CDR3 sequence: CASSFWENEQFF. DNA for the CDR3: TGTGCCAGCAGTTTTTGGGAGAATGAGCAGTTCTTC.

The rearrangement uses TRBV5-1 and TRBJ1-1; D perhaps matches TRBD1 (5 bases). CDR3 size: 13 residues. Trimming took off 2 bases at V and 7 bases at J, with 12 bases between the two ends. The germline V gene has CDR1 SGHRS and CDR2 YFSETQ. The CDR3 bases are TGCGCCAGCAGCTTTGGGGGGACGTATGAAGCTTTCTTT. It specifies CASSFGGTYEAFF.

The chain has TRBV6-5 and TRBJ2-1; 8 bases are shared with TRBD1. CDR1 and CDR2 from the germline V gene are MNHEY and SVGAGI. CDR3 length: 17 residues. V dropped 6 bases and J dropped 7; count of bases not matched to a gene: 17. The CDR3 nucleotides are TGTGCCAGCAGCTACCCGCGAATTACGGGACAGGCGAATGAGCAGTTCTTC. Translated, it gives CASSYPRITGQANEQFF.

This clonotype was detected ten times or more. The V call is TRBV5-1, the J call TRBJ2-5, with 8 bases identical to TRBD1. V lost 0 bases, J lost 3 bases, and 4 bases stayed unmatched. In germline, CDR1 is SGHRS, CDR2 YFSETQ. There are 15 residues in the CDR3. CDR3 region: CASSLGTGKEETQYF. DNA of the CDR3: TGCGCCAGCAGCTTGGGGACAGGGAAGGAAGAGACCCAGTACTTC.

This clonotype was detected ten times or more. The chain carries TRBV4-1 and TRBJ2-1; 10 nucleotides agree with TRBD2. There are 15 residues in the CDR3. The trim removed 1 base at V and 6 bases at J, leaving 3 bases unmatched. Germline-derived CDR1 and CDR2 are MGHRA and YSYEKL. The CDR3 coding sequence is TGCGCCAGCAGCCAAGGAAGCGGGAGGGCCAATGAGCAGTTCTTC. Its translation: CASSQGSGRANEQFF.

The table lists this clonotype with many counts. The V and J genes are TRBV2 and TRBJ1-1; 8 bases agree with TRBD1. This CDR3 comprises 15 residues. Germline lookup yields CDR1 SNHLY and CDR2 FYNNEI. Germline trimming cut 7 bases from V and 1 base from J; bases unmatched to any gene: 8. CDR3 in amino acids: CASNPLGQGNTEAFF. The CDR3 coding sequence is TGTGCCAGCAACCCCCTTGGACAGGGGAACACTGAAGCTTTCTTT.

This clonotype has a count of ten or more. This chain joins TRBV24-1 and TRBJ2-2, with D perhaps TRBD2 (5 bases). Germline V gene data show CDR1 as KGHDR and CDR2 as SFDVKD. V was trimmed by 4 bases and J by 7 bases, leaving 9 bases between them. The CDR3 has 13 amino acids. CDR3 in DNA: TGTGCCACCAGTGAGTCTAGCTACGGGGAGCTGTTTTTT. This codes for CATSESSYGELFF.

This clonotype was seen repeatedly, ten times or more. The chain combines TRBV29-1 with TRBJ2-1; no firm D call. Trimming took off 1 base at V and 3 bases at J, with 13 bases between the two ends. Germline V lookup: CDR1 SQVTM, CDR2 ANQGSEA. The CDR3 runs 15 residues. CDR3 amino acids: CSVEGRGVLYNEQFF. CDR3 nucleotide sequence: TGCAGCGTTGAAGGACGTGGGGTCCTCTACAATGAGCAGTTCTTC.